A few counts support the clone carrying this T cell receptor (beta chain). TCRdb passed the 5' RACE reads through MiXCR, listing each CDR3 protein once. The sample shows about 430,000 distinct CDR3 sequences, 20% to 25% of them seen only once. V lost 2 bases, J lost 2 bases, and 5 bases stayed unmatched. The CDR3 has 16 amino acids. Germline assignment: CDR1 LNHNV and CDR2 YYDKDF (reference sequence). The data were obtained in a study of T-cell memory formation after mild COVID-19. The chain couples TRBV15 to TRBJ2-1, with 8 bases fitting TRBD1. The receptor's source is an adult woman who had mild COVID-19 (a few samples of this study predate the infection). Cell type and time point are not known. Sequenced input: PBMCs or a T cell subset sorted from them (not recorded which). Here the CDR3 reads CATSRPGQDAYNEQFF. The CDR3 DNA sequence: TGTGCCACCAGCAGACCGGGACAGGACGCCTACAATGAGCAGTTCTTC.